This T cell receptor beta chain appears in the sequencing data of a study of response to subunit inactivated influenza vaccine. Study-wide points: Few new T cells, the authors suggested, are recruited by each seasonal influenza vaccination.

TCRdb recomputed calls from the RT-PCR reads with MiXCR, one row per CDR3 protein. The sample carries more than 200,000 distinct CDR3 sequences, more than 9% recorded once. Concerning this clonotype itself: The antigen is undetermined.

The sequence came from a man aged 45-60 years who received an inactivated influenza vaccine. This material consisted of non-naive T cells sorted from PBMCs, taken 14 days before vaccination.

This chain's CDR3 is CSARRGEETQYF. The CDR3 nucleotides are TGCAGTGCTAGGCGAGGGGAGGAGACCCAGTACTTC. The chain has TRBV20-1 and TRBJ2-5, with D perhaps assigned TRBD1 or TRBD2 (5 bases each). Germline V gene sequence: CDR1 DFQATT, CDR2 SNEGSKA (reference sequence). This CDR3 has 12 amino acids. V lost 3 bases to trimming and J lost 5 bases, with 10 bases between them.